This TCR beta chain was sequenced during a study of blood T cell repertoires in COVID-19 (dated by TCRdb to 2018 to 2020). With regard to the full study: Samples from collaborators originated in the United States, Italy and Spain and spanned both the acute and convalescent phases of COVID-19. A freely available public database, intended as a resource for researchers studying the immune response to SARS-CoV-2, is where the repertoires were released. The sample metadata nearly always contained a de-identified subject ID, COVID-19 status, age in years and sex. The material from the prospective study consisted of cDNA or gDNA derived from T cells, B-cell-depleted T cells, or PBMCs. Where available, HLA class I and class II types were taken from metadata supplied by the sample provider and were not determined by assay-based typing. Samples came from the ongoing ImmuneRACE study (first 160 participants) plus 1,254 subjects from 6 global collaborators. Subjects who had been exposed to COVID-19, were actively infected with it, or had recovered from it provided the deeply sampled blood TCRbeta repertoires that made up the dataset.

Notes on this clone: The antigen it recognizes is unknown. Base quality data are lacking; no much larger clone is found one base away.

Broad study findings and their caveats: How much clinical and demographic metadata was included differed by source and by participant, and the metadata was provided uncurated.

The cysteine opens and the phenylalanine closes a CDR3 of 13 amino acids. Solely the CDR3 DNA is kept, with 39 bases framed from the first base. From a lookup of the germline V gene, CDR1 and CDR2 are MNHNS and SASEGT. Trimming removed 2 bases from V and 1 base from J, leaving 5 bases between the germline ends. The collaborating institutions used their own protocols to collect whole blood in K2EDTA tubes. For TCRbeta analysis, collaborators shipped samples in one of three forms: frozen whole blood, isolated PBMCs, or DNA extracted from either of those sample types. The immunoSEQ Assay, a bias-controlled multiplex PCR, was used to amplify TCRbeta CDR3 regions from genomic DNA. Per the original workflow: The number of nucleated cells in each sample was estimated by amplification of reference gene primers within the assay. To quantify the absolute abundance of each unique TCRbeta CDR3 rearrangement, sequence reads were collapsed and filtered. For each sample, productive Simpson clonality was calculated by taking the square root of Simpson's diversity index across productive rearrangements. TCRdb took this table from immuneACCESS and kept in-frame rearrangements with V and J called. Such tables lack part of the clones; where checked against another copy, unresolved V genes explain under half of the gap, and the rest is unexplained. The V and J calls and clone size are taken from that table; D and trimming were inferred from the DNA. This sample holds tens of thousands of clones; roughly 82% were observed only once. Jointly, the top ten make up roughly 15% of the sample.

The receptor chain draws on TRBV6-1 and TRBJ1-2; the D gene identity is not certain. The clonotype was recovered from a man aged 45-60 years with active or convalescent COVID-19. Sequencing input: peripheral blood. The encoded CDR3 is CASSEKLNYGYTF. The nucleotide sequence is TGTGCCAGCAGTGAAAAGCTTAACTATGGCTACACCTTC.